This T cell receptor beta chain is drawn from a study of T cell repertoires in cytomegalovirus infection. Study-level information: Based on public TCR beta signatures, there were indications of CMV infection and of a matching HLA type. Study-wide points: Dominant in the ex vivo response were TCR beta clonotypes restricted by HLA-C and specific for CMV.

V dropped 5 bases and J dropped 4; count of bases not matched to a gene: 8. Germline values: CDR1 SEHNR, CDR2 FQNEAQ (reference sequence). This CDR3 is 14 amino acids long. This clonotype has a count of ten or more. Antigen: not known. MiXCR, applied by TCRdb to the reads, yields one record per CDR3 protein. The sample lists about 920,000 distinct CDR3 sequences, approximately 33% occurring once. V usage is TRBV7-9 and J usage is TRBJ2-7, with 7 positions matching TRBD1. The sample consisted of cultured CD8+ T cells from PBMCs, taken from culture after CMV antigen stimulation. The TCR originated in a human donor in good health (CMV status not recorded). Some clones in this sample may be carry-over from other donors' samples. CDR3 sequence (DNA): TGTGCCAGCAGCCCTGAGGGACAGCTGTACGAGCAGTACTTC. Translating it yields CASSPEGQLYEQYF.